This TCR beta chain was sequenced for a study of lymphopenia after photon versus proton radiotherapy. The CDR3 has 14 residues. The germline CDR1 and CDR2 sequences are SNHLY and FYNNEI. Germline trimming cut 7 bases from V and 8 bases from J; bases unmatched to any gene: 9. Assay used: immunoSEQ multiplex PCR; TCRdb lists only in-frame clones, some missing. Of 70,000 to 95,000 clones detected, 65% to 85% appear once; the ten largest clones hold about 1.3%. Sample: peripheral blood, taken from a patient treated with proton-based radiotherapy. V and J are TRBV2 and TRBJ1-4, with 8 bases identical to TRBD1. The TCR comes from a man in his 60s with pancreatic cancer. The CDR3 region is CASTRTGWSEKLFF. The CDR3 DNA reads TGTGCCAGCACTAGGACAGGGTGGTCGGAAAAACTGTTTTTT.